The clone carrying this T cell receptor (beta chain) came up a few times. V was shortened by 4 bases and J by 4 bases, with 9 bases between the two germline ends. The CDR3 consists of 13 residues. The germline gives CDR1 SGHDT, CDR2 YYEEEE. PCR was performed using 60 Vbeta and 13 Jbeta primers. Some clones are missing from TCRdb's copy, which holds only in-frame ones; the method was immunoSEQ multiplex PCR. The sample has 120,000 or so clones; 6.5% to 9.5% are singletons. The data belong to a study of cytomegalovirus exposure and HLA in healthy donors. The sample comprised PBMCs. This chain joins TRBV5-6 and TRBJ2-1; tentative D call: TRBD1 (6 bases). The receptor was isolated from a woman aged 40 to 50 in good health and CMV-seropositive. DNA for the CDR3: TGTGCCAGCAGCCCGGACAGATACAATGAGCAGTTCTTC. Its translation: CASSPDRYNEQFF. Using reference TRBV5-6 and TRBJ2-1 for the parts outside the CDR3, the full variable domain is DAGVTQSPTHLIKTRGQQVTLRCSPKSGHDTVSWYQQALGQGPQFIFQYYEEEERQRGNFPDRFSGHQFPNYSSELNVNALLLGDSALYLCASSPDRYNEQFFGPGTRLTVL.